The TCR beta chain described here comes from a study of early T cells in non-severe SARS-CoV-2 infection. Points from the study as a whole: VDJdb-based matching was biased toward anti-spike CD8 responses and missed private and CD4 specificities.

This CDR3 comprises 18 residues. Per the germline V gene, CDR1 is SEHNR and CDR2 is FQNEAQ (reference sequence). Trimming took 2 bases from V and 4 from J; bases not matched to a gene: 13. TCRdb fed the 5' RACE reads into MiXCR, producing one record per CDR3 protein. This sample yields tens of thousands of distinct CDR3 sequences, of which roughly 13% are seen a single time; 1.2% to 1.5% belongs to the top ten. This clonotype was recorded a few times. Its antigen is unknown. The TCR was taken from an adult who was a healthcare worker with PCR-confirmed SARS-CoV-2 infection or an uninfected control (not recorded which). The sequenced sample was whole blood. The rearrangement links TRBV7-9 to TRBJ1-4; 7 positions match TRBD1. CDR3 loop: CASSLFRGPGTVNEKLFF. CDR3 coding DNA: TGTGCCAGCAGCTTATTTCGAGGGCCCGGGACAGTTAATGAAAAACTGTTTTTT.